This TCR beta chain is drawn from a study of somatic mutations in cytotoxic T cells in rheumatoid arthritis. Study as a whole: Patients gave 30 ml EDTA peripheral blood immediately after diagnosis, prior to starting treatment.

With 2 bases clipped from V and 4 bases from J, the junction kept 4 bases outside the gene matches. Germline V gene lookup returns CDR1 SQVTM and CDR2 ANQGSEA. The CDR3 spans 13 residues. In the authors' methods: Matches were rare between published virus-specific TCRB sequences and patient CD8+ clones exceeding 1%. The method was immunoSEQ multiplex PCR; TCRdb's version includes in-frame clones alone and lacks a portion of them. Clonal size and the V and J genes are those of that table, whereas D and trimming came from the DNA. Among approximately 9,300 clones listed, 80% to 95% were seen once. On this clone itself: Antigen specificity is unknown.

Study-level results: With age, CD8+ clonality increased in rheumatoid arthritis patients, whereas no such increase appeared in healthy controls. Some patients, about an eighth of the roughly 65, had a largest CD8+ clone that exceeded 20% of CD8+ cells.

The TCR was taken from a woman under 30 with rheumatoid arthritis. The rearrangement links TRBV29-1 to TRBJ1-2, with TRBD1 identical over 7 bases. Sample: CD8+ T cells sorted from blood. CDR3 in DNA: TGCAGCGTTGAAAACAGGGGCCTCTATGGCTACACCTTC. Its protein product is CSVENRGLYGYTF.